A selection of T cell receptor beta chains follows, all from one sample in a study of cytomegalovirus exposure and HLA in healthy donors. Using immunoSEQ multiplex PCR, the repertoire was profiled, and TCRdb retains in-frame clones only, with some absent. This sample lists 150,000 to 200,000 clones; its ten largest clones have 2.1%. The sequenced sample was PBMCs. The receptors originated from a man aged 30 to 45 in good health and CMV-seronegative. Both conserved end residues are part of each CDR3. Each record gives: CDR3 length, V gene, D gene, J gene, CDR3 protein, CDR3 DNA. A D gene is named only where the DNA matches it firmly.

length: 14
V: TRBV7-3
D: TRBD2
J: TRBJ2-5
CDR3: CASNSGGPQETQYF
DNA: TGTGCCAGCAATTCGGGGGGGCCCCAAGAGACCCAGTACTTC

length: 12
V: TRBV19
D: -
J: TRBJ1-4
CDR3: CASSQDWGKLFF
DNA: TGTGCCAGTAGCCAGGACTGGGGAAAACTGTTTTTT

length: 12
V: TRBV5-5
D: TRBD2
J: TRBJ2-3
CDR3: CASSGPGGTQYF
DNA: TGTGCCAGCAGCGGGCCCGGGGGGACGCAGTATTTT

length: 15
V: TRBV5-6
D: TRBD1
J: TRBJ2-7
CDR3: CASSLGQGAIYEQYF
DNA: TGTGCCAGCAGCTTGGGACAGGGGGCTATCTACGAGCAGTACTTC

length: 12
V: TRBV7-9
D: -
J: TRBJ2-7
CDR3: CASSRGGREQYF
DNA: TGTGCCAGCAGCCGAGGCGGGCGGGAGCAGTACTTC

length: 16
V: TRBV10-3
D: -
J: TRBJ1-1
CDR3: CAISGPPGHLNTEAFF
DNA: TGTGCCATCAGTGGGCCTCCGGGACACCTGAACACTGAAGCTTTCTTT

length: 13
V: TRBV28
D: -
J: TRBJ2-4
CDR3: CASRTGAKNIQYF
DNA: TGTGCCAGCAGGACGGGGGCCAAAAACATTCAGTACTTC

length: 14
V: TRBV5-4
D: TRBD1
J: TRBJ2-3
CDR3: CASTIQGAADTQYF
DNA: TGTGCCAGCACGATCCAGGGGGCGGCAGATACGCAGTATTTT

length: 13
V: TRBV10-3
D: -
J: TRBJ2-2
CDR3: CAIRDEGAGELFF
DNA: TGTGCCATCAGGGACGAGGGAGCCGGGGAGCTGTTTTTT

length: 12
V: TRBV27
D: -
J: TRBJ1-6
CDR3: CASSPRNSPLHF
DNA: TGTGCCAGCAGCCCTCGGAATTCACCCCTCCACTTT

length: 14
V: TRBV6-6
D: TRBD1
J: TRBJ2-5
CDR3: CASSSGQDQETQYF
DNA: TGTGCCAGCAGTTCCGGACAGGATCAAGAGACCCAGTACTTC